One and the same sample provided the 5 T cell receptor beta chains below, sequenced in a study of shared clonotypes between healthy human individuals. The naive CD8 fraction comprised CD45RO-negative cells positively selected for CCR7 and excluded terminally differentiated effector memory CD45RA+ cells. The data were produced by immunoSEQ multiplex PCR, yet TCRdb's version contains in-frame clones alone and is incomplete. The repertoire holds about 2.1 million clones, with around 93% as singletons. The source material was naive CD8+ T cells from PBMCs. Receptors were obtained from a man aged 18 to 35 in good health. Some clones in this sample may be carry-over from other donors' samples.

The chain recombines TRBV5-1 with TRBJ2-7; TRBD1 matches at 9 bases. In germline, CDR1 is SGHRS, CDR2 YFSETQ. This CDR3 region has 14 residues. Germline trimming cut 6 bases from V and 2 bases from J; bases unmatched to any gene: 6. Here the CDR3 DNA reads TGCGCCAGCAAGACCGGGACAGGGCCCTACGAGCAGTACTTC. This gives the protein CASKTGTGPYEQYF.

The CDR3 protein is CASSALNRDRSTDTQYF. The CDR3 region has the DNA TGCGCCAGCAGCGCGTTAAACCGGGACAGGTCCACAGATACGCAGTATTTT. V is TRBV4-3 and J is TRBJ2-3; 8 nucleotides line up with TRBD1. There are 17 residues in the CDR3. J was trimmed by 2 bases and V by 5 bases; bases with no gene match: 12. The germline V gene encodes CDR1 LGHNA and CDR2 YSLEER.

CDR3 in DNA: TGTGCCAGCAGTCCTCGGACTAGGTCGTTCTATGAGCAGTTCTTC. Protein sequence: CASSPRTRSFYEQFF. The chain joins TRBV27 to TRBJ2-1; 7 nucleotides agree with TRBD2. The CDR3 runs to 15 residues. V trimming: 5 bases; J trimming: 8 bases; junction bases outside the gene matches: 12. CDR1 is MNHEY and CDR2 is SMNVEV in the germline V gene (reference sequence).

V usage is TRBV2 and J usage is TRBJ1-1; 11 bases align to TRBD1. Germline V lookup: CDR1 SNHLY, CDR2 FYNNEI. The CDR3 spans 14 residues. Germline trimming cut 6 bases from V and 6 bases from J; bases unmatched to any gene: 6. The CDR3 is CASRTGTGGSEAFF. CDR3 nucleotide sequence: TGTGCCAGCAGGACCGGGACAGGGGGGTCTGAAGCTTTCTTT.

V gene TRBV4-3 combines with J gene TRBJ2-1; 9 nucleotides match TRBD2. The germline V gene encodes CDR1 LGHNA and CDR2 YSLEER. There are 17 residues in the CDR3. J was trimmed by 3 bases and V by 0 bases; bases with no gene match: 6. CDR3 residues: CASSQDPGSGGYNEQFF. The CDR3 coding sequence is TGCGCCAGCAGCCAAGATCCCGGTAGCGGGGGCTACAATGAGCAGTTCTTC.